One sample yielded the 21 T cell receptor beta chains listed below, sequenced in a study of vaccination effects on CD4 cells after COVID-19. The antigens these receptors bind are not known. Using immunoSEQ multiplex PCR, the repertoire was profiled, and TCRdb retains in-frame clones only, with some absent. The data show approximately 50,000 clones, with approximately 79% seen just once and 5% to 6.5% held by the top ten. Sequencing was preceded by expansion of antigen-specific CD4+ T cells with viral peptide pools in the ViraFEST assay. Between days 9 and 11 of culture, CD4+ T cells were separated out. No vaccinee had earlier SARS-CoV-2 infection, and nucleocapsid antibodies were negative. The material was CD4+ T cells from PBMCs cultured with HCoV-OC43 spike peptides, obtained before COVID-19 vaccination. Subset in this sample: HCoV-OC43 spike overlapping peptide pool stimulation. The source is a human donor who received a COVID-19 vaccine.

The chain uses TRBV19 and TRBJ1-5; 10 bases agree with TRBD1. With 3 bases clipped from V and 6 bases from J, the junction kept 8 bases outside the gene matches. The CDR3 extends over 16 amino acids. Germline V gene lookup returns CDR1 LNHDA and CDR2 SQIVND (reference sequence). In DNA, the CDR3 is TGTGCCAGTAGTATCCCTCGGACAGGGGGGATTCAGCCCCAGCATTTT. Encoded protein: CASSIPRTGGIQPQHF.

A few counts support this clone. The chain recombines TRBV5-1 with TRBJ2-1; 10 bases map to TRBD1. Germline V gene sequence: CDR1 SGHRS, CDR2 YFSETQ. J lost 9 bases, V lost 1 base, and 7 bases had no gene match. This CDR3 comprises 15 residues. CDR3 loop: CASSLQGQGLSEQFF. The CDR3 bases are TGCGCCAGCAGCTTGCAGGGACAGGGGTTGAGTGAGCAGTTCTTC.

In the case of this clone: Distinct nucleotide sequences in the sample also encode this CDR3. The chain links TRBV7-2 to TRBJ1-1; the D is unclear. The CDR3 runs to 13 residues. V was trimmed by 1 base and J by 1 base, leaving 4 bases between them. Germline CDR1 SGHTA, CDR2 FQGNSA. This chain's CDR3 is CASSLGRNTEAFF. The CDR3 DNA follows: TGTGCCAGCAGCTTAGGTCGGAACACTGAAGCTTTCTTT.

Here the CDR3 reads CASSSTSGGTGETQYF. As DNA, the CDR3 is TGCGCCAGCAGTTCCACTAGCGGGGGCACCGGAGAGACCCAGTACTTC. The chain recombines TRBV5-1 with TRBJ2-5, with 11 bases matching TRBD2. The J segment lost 4 bases and the V segment lost 5 bases, leaving 10 bases of the junction unmatched. Germline V gene sequence: CDR1 SGHRS, CDR2 YFSETQ. This CDR3 is 16 amino acids long.

J is TRBJ1-2 and V is TRBV2; possibly TRBD1 for D (5 bases). The CDR3 is 15 residues long. Germline values: CDR1 SNHLY, CDR2 FYNNEI. Trimming left V 8 bases short and J 1 base short, with 17 bases between. This chain's CDR3 is CASRQDSVLNYGYTF. The CDR3 nucleotides are TGTGCCAGCCGTCAAGACAGCGTTCTTAACTATGGCTACACCTTC.

This clone was counted a single time. This sequence joins TRBV7-3 and TRBJ2-1, with D unresolved. CDR1 is SGHTA, CDR2 FQGTGA, per germline. The V gene lost 2 bases and the J gene lost 7 bases, with 9 bases spanning the gap. The CDR3 totals 13 residues. CDR3 DNA sequence: TGTGCCAGCAGCTTATCTTCGAGGAATGAGCAGTTCTTC. Amino acid sequence: CASSLSSRNEQFF.

The sample holds a few counts of this clone. Written as DNA, the CDR3 is TGTGCCAGCAGCCCACTACAAGACGGGACAGGTTATGGCTACACCTTC. It yields the protein CASSPLQDGTGYGYTF. This chain uses TRBV11-2 with TRBJ1-2, with 8 nucleotides matching TRBD1. V dropped 5 bases and J dropped 5; count of bases not matched to a gene: 13. The CDR3 has 16 residues. The V gene's germline CDR1 is SGHAT and CDR2 FQNNGV.

This chain connects TRBV27 to TRBJ2-3, with 12 bases that match TRBD2. Unmatched junction bases numbered 5, after V lost 1 base and J lost 0 bases. CDR1 and CDR2 from the germline V gene are MNHEY and SMNVEV (reference sequence). CDR3 size: 18 residues. The CDR3 sequence: CASSLLTSGGPSTDTQYF. The CDR3 DNA reads TGTGCCAGCAGTTTATTGACTAGCGGGGGTCCTAGCACAGATACGCAGTATTTT.

This chain joins TRBV6-5 and TRBJ1-5; D unclear. The CDR3 is made up of 15 amino acids. V lost 5 bases to trimming and J lost 0 bases, with 11 bases between them. From germline, CDR1 is MNHEY and CDR2 SVGAGI. CDR3: CASSTHRLSNQPQHF. Here the CDR3 DNA reads TGTGCCAGCAGTACTCATCGGCTTAGCAATCAGCCCCAGCATTTT.

The rearrangement uses TRBV4-1 and TRBJ2-7; tentatively, D is TRBD1 (6 bases). Germline lookup yields CDR1 MGHRA and CDR2 YSYEKL. This CDR3 region has 15 residues. Trimming took off 0 bases at V and 6 bases at J, with 15 bases between the two ends. The CDR3 DNA sequence: TGCGCCAGCAGCCAAGAAGGCGGACAGATTACCGAGCAGTACGTC. This sequence encodes CASSQEGGQITEQYV.

The chain uses TRBV4-1 and TRBJ2-3, with a weak D call TRBD1 (5 bases). The CDR3 extends over 16 amino acids. V dropped 0 bases and J dropped 6 bases, with 16 bases sitting between them. The germline V gene encodes CDR1 MGHRA and CDR2 YSYEKL. This CDR3 is CASSQERTGIGDTQYF. CDR3 nucleotide sequence: TGCGCCAGCAGCCAAGAAAGAACAGGAATCGGGGATACGCAGTATTTT.

The chain combines TRBV19 with TRBJ2-4; perhaps TRBD1 as D (6 bases). CDR1 and CDR2 from the germline V gene are LNHDA and SQIVND (reference sequence). CDR3 length: 14 residues. V lost 7 bases and J 8 bases, leaving 18 bases between the germline ends. CDR3 loop: CASTPQGPMDIQYF. CDR3 sequence (DNA): TGTGCCAGTACCCCCCAGGGGCCGATGGACATTCAGTACTTC.

This clone was counted between two and nine times. The chain uses TRBV5-1 and TRBJ2-1, with 8 bases fitting TRBD2. This CDR3 comprises 16 residues. CDR1 and CDR2 (germline): SGHRS, YFSETQ. The V gene end was trimmed by 4 bases and the J gene end by 8 bases; junction bases not matched to a gene: 14. CDR3 DNA: TGCGCCAGCAGCCGAGGGGACGGGGGGGCCTTCGATGAGCAGTTCTTC. It translates to CASSRGDGGAFDEQFF.

The gene calls are TRBV9 and TRBJ1-1, with TRBD1 matching over 8 bases. Trimming at V came to 2 bases and at J to 4 bases, leaving 10 bases not matched to a gene. The V gene's germline CDR1 is SGDLS and CDR2 YYNGEE. This CDR3 is built from 16 residues. The CDR3 nucleotides are TGTGCCAGCAGCGTCGGACAGGGCGGTCGGAGCACTGAAGCTTTCTTT. Translating gives CASSVGQGGRSTEAFF.

This rearrangement joins TRBV7-9 to TRBJ2-3; D remains unclear. Germline V gene lookup returns CDR1 SEHNR and CDR2 FQNEAQ (reference sequence). Trimming cost V 5 bases and J 1 base, with 10 bases left between them. The CDR3 loop spans 14 amino acids. The CDR3 region is CASSASRGTDTQYF. CDR3 nucleotides: TGTGCCAGCAGCGCCTCTCGGGGCACAGATACGCAGTATTTT.

V is TRBV6-5 and J is TRBJ1-3; D gene ambiguous. V lost 6 bases, J lost 0 bases, and 12 bases lay in between. This CDR3 is 15 amino acids long. Per the germline V gene, CDR1 is MNHEY and CDR2 is SVGAGI. The CDR3: CASSRGWGSGNTIYF. CDR3 DNA: TGTGCCAGCAGCCGCGGGTGGGGCTCTGGAAACACCATATATTTT.

The chain combines TRBV6-2 or TRBV6-3 with TRBJ2-7, with D possibly being TRBD1 (5 bases). CDR1 is MNHEY and CDR2 is SVGEGT in the germline V gene. This CDR3 has 14 amino acids. Deletions cut 3 bases from V and 0 bases from J, with 9 bases between. In DNA form, the CDR3 reads TGTGCCAGCAGTTATTTGCAGGGCTCCTACGAGCAGTACGTC. Its protein is CASSYLQGSYEQYV.

The chain carries TRBV5-1 and TRBJ1-4; 7 bases are shared with TRBD1. The CDR3 contains 16 residues. Trimming removed 0 bases from V and 1 base from J; junction bases left unmatched: 3. Germline CDR1 SGHRS, CDR2 YFSETQ. The CDR3 protein is CASSLVGQETNEKLFF. The CDR3 nucleotides are TGCGCCAGCAGCTTGGTAGGACAGGAAACTAATGAAAAACTGTTTTTT.

This rearrangement joins TRBV4-1 to TRBJ2-5; D unresolved. From germline, CDR1 is MGHRA and CDR2 YSYEKL. Trimming removed 6 bases from V and 1 base from J, with 9 bases in between. There are 13 residues in the CDR3. The CDR3 region has the DNA TGCGCCAGCAGAAGAGCGCTCCAAGAGACCCAGTACTTC. Its protein is CASRRALQETQYF.

J is TRBJ1-4 and V is TRBV24-1; no clear D gene. Germline assignment: CDR1 KGHDR and CDR2 SFDVKD. The ends were cut back, 3 bases at V and 6 bases at J, with 16 bases in the middle. The length of the CDR3 is 16 residues. The chain's CDR3 is CATSDAGPGGYEKLFF. DNA of the CDR3: TGTGCCACCAGTGATGCGGGCCCCGGAGGATATGAAAAACTGTTTTTT.

The chain combines TRBV27 with TRBJ2-2; weak D call: TRBD2 (6 bases). The V end lost 3 bases, the J end lost 1 base, and 6 bases lay between the germline ends. Germline CDR1 is MNHEY and CDR2 is SMNVEV (reference sequence). CDR3 size: 14 residues. CDR3 DNA sequence: TGTGCCAGCAGTTTGGAGGGGAACACCGGGGAGCTGTTTTTT. Amino acids: CASSLEGNTGELFF.